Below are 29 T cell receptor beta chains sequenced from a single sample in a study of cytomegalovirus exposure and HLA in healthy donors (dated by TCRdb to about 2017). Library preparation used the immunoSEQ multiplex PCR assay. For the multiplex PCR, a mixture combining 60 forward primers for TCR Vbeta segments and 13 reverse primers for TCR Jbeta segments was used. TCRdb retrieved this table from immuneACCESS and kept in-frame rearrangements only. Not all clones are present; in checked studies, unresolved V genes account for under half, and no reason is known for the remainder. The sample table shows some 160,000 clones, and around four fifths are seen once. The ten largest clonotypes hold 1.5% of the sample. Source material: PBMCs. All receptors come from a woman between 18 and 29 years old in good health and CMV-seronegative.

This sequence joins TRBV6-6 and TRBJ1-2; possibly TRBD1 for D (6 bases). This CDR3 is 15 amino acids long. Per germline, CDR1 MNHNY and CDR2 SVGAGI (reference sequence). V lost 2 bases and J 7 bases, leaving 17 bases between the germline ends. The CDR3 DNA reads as TGTGCCAGCAGTTACGAAGCCAGGGGTAGTGTTGGCTACACCTTC. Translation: CASSYEARGSVGYTF.

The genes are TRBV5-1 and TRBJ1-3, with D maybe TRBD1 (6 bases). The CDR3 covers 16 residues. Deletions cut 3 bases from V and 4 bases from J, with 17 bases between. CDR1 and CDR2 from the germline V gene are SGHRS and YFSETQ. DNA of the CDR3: TGCGCCAGCAGCTGGCTCCTTGACAGGCGGGGAAACACCATATATTTT. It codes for CASSWLLDRRGNTIYF.

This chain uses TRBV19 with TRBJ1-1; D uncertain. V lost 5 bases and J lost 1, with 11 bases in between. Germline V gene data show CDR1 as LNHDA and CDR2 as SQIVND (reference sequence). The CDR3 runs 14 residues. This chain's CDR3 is CASSSMPGNTEAFF. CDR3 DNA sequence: TGTGCCAGTAGTTCCATGCCAGGGAACACTGAAGCTTTCTTT.

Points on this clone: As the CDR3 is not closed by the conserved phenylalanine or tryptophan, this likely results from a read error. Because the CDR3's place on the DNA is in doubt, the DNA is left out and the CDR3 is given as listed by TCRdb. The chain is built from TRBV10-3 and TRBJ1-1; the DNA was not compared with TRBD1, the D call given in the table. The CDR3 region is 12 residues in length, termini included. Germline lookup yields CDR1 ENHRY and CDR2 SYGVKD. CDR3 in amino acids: CAISEPGQGGVL.

This CDR3 reads CASSLGQGVNNEQFF. CDR3 coding DNA: TGTGCCAGCAGCTTGGGTCAGGGGGTGAACAATGAGCAGTTCTTC. The rearrangement joins TRBV5-5 to TRBJ2-1; 7 nucleotides align to TRBD1. The trim removed 0 bases at V and 5 bases at J, leaving 5 bases unmatched. The CDR3 has 15 amino acids. From germline, CDR1 is SGHKS and CDR2 YYEKEE (reference sequence).

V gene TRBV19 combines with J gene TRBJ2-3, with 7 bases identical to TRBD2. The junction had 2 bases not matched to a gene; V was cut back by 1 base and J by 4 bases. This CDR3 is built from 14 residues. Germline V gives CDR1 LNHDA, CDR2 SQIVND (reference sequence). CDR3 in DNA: TGTGCCAGTAGTATAGGTCTAGCGGCAGATACGCAGTATTTT. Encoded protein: CASSIGLAADTQYF.

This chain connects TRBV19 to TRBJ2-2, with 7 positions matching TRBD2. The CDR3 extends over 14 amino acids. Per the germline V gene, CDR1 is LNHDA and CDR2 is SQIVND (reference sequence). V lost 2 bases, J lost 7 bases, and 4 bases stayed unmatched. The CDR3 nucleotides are TGTGCCAGTAGTATATGGGGGGGTGACGGGGAGCTGTTTTTT. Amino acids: CASSIWGGDGELFF. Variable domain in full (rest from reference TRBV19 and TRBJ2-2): DGGITQSPKYLFRKEGQNVTLSCEQNLNHDAMYWYRQDPGQGLRLIYYSQIVNDFQKGDIAEGYSVSREKKESFPLTVTSAQKNPTAFYLCASSIWGGDGELFFGEGSRLTVL.

The CDR3 reads CASSPGWETQYF. The CDR3 region has the DNA TGTGCCAGCAGCCCAGGGTGGGAGACCCAGTACTTC. The chain employs TRBV28 and TRBJ2-5; D is possibly TRBD1 (5 bases). Trimming pared 6 bases from V and 5 bases from J, leaving 10 bases between. The CDR3 has 12 residues. The V gene's germline CDR1 is MDHEN and CDR2 SYDVKM.

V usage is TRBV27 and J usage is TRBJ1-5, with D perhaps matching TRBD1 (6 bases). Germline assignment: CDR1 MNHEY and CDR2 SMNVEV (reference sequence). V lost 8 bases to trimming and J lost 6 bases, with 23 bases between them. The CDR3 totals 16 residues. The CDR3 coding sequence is TGTGCCAGCGGATTGACGGGGGGCCTTAGCGGTCAGCCCCAGCATTTT. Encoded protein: CASGLTGGLSGQPQHF.

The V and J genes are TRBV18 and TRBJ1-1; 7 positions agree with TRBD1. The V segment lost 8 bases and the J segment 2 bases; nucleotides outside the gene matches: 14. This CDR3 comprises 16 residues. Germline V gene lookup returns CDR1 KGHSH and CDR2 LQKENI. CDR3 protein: CASLGQIKTANTEAFF. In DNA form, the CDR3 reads TGTGCCAGCCTGGGACAGATTAAGACTGCAAACACTGAAGCTTTCTTT.

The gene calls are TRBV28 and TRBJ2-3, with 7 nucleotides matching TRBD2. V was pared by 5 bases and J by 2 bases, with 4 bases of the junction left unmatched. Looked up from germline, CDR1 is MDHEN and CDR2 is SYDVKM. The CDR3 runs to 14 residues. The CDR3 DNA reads TGTGCCAGCAGTCAAAGCGGGGTCACAGATACGCAGTATTTT. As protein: CASSQSGVTDTQYF.

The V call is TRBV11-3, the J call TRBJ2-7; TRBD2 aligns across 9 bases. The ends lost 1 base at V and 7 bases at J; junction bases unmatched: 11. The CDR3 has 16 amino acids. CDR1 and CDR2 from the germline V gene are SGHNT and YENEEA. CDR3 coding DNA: TGTGCCAGCAGCTTAGTTTGGTCGCGGGGGGGTCTGGAGCAGTACTTC. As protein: CASSLVWSRGGLEQYF.

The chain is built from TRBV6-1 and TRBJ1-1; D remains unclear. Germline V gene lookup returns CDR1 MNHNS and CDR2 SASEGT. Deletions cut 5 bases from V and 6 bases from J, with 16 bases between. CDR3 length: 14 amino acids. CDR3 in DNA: TGTGCCAGCAGTATACGAATGTCTGCGGCTGAAGCTTTCTTT. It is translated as CASSIRMSAAEAFF.

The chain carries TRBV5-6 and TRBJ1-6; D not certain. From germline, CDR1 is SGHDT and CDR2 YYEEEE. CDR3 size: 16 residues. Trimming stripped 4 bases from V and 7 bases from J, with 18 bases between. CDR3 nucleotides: TGTGCCAGCAGCGGATACAACTCCAGACTAAATTCACCCCTCCACTTT. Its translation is CASSGYNSRLNSPLHF.

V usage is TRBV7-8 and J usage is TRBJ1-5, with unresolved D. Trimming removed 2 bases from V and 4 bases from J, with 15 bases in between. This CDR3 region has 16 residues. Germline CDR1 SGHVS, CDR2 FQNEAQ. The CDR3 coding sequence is TGTGCCAGCAGCTTAACGAGGGTGCAGTTTAATCAGCCCCAGCATTTT. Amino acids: CASSLTRVQFNQPQHF.

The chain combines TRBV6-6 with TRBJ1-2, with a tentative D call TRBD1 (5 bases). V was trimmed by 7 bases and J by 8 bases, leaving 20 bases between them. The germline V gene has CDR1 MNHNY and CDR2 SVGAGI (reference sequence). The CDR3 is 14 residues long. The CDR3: CASTEGGELVGYTF. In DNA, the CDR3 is TGTGCCAGCACCGAAGGAGGGGAATTGGTCGGCTACACCTTC.

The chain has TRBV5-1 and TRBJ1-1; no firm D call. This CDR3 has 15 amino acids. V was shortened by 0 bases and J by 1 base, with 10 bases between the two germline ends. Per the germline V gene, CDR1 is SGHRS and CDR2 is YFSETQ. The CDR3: CASSLATATNTEAFF. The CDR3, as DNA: TGCGCCAGCAGCTTGGCTACAGCTACGAACACTGAAGCTTTCTTT.

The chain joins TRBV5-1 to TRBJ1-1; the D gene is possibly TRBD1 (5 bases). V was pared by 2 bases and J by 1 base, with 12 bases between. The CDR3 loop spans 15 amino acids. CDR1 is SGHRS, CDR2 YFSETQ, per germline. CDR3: CASSFRGEANTEAFF. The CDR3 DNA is TGCGCCAGCAGCTTCCGGGGGGAGGCGAACACTGAAGCTTTCTTT.

The CDR3 region is CASSENIGYTF. CDR3 nucleotides: TGTGCCAGCAGTGAGAACATTGGCTACACCTTC. The chain employs TRBV2 and TRBJ1-2; the D is unclear. V lost 3 bases, J lost 7 bases, and 6 bases lay in between. Germline values: CDR1 SNHLY, CDR2 FYNNEI. CDR3 length: 11 amino acids.

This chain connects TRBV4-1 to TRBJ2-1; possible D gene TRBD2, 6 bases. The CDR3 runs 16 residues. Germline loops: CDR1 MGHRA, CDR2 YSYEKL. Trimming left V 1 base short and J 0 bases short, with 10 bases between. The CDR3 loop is CASSQAGLSSYNEQFF. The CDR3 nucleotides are TGCGCCAGCAGCCAAGCGGGACTGAGCTCCTACAATGAGCAGTTCTTC.

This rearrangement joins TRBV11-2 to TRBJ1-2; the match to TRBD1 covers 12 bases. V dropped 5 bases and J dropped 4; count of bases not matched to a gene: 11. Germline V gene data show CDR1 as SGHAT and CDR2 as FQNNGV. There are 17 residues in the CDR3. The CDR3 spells CASSLGTGGLVSYGYTF. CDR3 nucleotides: TGTGCCAGCAGCCTAGGGACAGGGGGCTTAGTAAGCTATGGCTACACCTTC.

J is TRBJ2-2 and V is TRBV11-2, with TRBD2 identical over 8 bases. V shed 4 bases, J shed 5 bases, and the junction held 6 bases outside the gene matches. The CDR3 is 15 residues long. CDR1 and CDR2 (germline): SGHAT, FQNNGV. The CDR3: CASSSLSGGTGELFF. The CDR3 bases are TGTGCCAGCAGCTCCCTCTCGGGGGGGACCGGGGAGCTGTTTTTT.

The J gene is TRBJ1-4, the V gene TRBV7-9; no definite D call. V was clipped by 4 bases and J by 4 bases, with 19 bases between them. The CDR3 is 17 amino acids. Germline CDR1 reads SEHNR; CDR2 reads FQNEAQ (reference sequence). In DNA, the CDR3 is TGTGCCAGCAGCTCCGGCGGGTGGGAGGCTGATAATGAAAAACTGTTTTTT. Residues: CASSSGGWEADNEKLFF.

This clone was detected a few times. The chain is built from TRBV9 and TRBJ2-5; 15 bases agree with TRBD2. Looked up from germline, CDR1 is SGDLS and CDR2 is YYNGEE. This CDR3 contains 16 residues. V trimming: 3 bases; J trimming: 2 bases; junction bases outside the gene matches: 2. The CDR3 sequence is CASSEGTSGGQETQYF. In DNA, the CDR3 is TGTGCCAGCAGCGAAGGGACTAGCGGGGGGCAAGAGACCCAGTACTTC.

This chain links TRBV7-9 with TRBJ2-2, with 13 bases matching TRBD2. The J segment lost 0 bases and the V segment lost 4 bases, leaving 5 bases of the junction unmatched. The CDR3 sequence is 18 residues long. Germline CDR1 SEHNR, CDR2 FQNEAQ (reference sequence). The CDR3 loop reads CASSSGLAGAPNTGELFF. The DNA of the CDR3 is TGTGCCAGCAGCTCCGGACTAGCGGGGGCCCCGAACACCGGGGAGCTGTTTTTT.

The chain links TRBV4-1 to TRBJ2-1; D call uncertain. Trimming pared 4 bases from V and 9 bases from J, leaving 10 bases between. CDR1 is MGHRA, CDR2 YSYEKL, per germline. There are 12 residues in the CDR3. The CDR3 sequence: CASSPLTGEQFF. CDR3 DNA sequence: TGCGCCAGCAGCCCCCTTACGGGTGAGCAGTTCTTC.

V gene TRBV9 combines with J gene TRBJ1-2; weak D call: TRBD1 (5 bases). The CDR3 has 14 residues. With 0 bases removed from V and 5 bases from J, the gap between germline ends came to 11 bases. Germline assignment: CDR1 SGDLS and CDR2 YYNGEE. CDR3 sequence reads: CASSVETRGYGYTF. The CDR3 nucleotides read TGTGCCAGCAGCGTAGAGACCCGGGGGTATGGCTACACCTTC.

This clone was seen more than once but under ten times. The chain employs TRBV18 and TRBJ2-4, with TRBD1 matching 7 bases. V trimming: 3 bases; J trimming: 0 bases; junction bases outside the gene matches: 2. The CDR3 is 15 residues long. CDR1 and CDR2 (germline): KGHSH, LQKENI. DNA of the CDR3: TGTGCCAGCTCACCGCAGGGGGTAGCCAAAAACATTCAGTACTTC. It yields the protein CASSPQGVAKNIQYF.

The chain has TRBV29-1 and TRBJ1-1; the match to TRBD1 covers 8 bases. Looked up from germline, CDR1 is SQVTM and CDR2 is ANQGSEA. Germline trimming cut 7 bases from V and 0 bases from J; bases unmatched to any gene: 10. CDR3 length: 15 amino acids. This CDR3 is CSAPTGAHMNTEAFF. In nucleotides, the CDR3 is TGCAGCGCTCCGACAGGGGCCCACATGAACACTGAAGCTTTCTTT.